This T cell receptor (beta chain) came from a study of immune heterogeneity within non-small cell lung tumors. As for the study in general: A few squamous cell carcinomas, around ten non-squamous carcinomas and 1 not otherwise specified made up the tumors.

The ends lost 5 bases at V and 0 bases at J; junction bases unmatched: 7. The germline CDR1 and CDR2 sequences are LGHDT and YNNKEL (reference sequence). The CDR3 sequence is 17 residues long. Multiplex PCR (32 V and 13 J primers) was used to amplify the TCR beta CDR3. MiXCR, applied by TCRdb to the multiplex PCR reads, yields one record per CDR3 protein. Of roughly 14,000 distinct CDR3 sequences in the sample, less than 35% are singletons; the top ten hold 5% to 5.5%. The authors used around 0.55 ug of bulk tumor genomic DNA per sample as template. While surgery was under way, several biopsies spaced far apart were taken per primary tumor. The study enrolled patients with untreated, newly diagnosed non-small cell lung cancer who underwent curative surgery. This clonotype has at least ten counts. Its antigen is undetermined. General observations from the study: The study found identical dominant CDR3 beta clonotypes recurring across tumor sites within a patient, alongside site-unique high-frequency clones. Each patient largely had their own distinct set of high-frequency T-cell receptor beta clonotypes.

V is TRBV3-1 and J is TRBJ2-7, with 13 bases that match TRBD2. Sequenced sample: lung tumor tissue. This sequence was found in a man aged 35 to 55 with non-small cell lung cancer. CDR3 nucleotides: TGTGCCAGCAGCAAAGGACTAGCGGGAGACCACTCCTACGAGCAGTACTTC. This encodes CASSKGLAGDHSYEQYF.